The rows below give T cell receptor beta chains drawn from one sample of a study of blood T cell repertoires in COVID-19. Libraries were prepared by immunoSEQ multiplex PCR; TCRdb keeps only in-frame clonotypes and omits some of them. The data show under 200,000 clones, 90% to 95% seen once. The material sequenced was peripheral blood. These receptor sequences come from a man aged 45-65 years with acute or convalescent COVID-19. The CDR3 runs from the conserved cysteine through the conserved F or W. A D gene is named only where the DNA matches it firmly. Only part of the rows carry a size: once, few, many, or a class if the clone is expanded.

CDR3: CASSPQLAGRGNEQFF
DNA: TGTGCCAGCAGCCCCCAACTAGCGGGGCGGGGCAATGAGCAGTTCTTC
size: NA
J: TRBJ2-1
D: TRBD2
V: TRBV5-4

CDR3: CASSPGVGSRNEQFF
DNA: TGTGCCAGCAGCCCCGGGGTAGGTAGCCGCAATGAGCAGTTCTTC
size: NA
J: TRBJ2-1
D: NA
V: TRBV27

CDR3: CASMAGTANTGELFF
DNA: TGCGCCAGCATGGCCGGGACAGCGAACACCGGGGAGCTGTTTTTT
size: NA
J: TRBJ2-2
D: TRBD1
V: TRBV10-2

CDR3: CASTPQARTFSEQFF
DNA: TGTGCCAGCACCCCCCAGGCACGGACTTTTAGTGAGCAGTTCTTC
size: NA
J: TRBJ2-1
D: NA
V: TRBV5-4

CDR3: CASSPGQLSEAFF
DNA: TGTGCCAGCTCACCGGGACAGTTGTCTGAAGCTTTCTTT
size: NA
J: TRBJ1-1
D: TRBD1
V: TRBV18

CDR3: CASSRQVSYEQYF
DNA: TGTGCCAGCAGTCGACAGGTCTCCTACGAGCAGTACTTC
size: NA
J: TRBJ2-7
D: NA
V: TRBV7-8

CDR3: CASSLGIGNTIYF
DNA: TGTGCCAGCAGCCTCGGGATTGGAAACACCATATATTTT
size: NA
J: TRBJ1-3
D: NA
V: TRBV6-6

CDR3: CASSLVVTGGNEQFF
DNA: TGTGCCAGCAGCTTAGTGGTGACAGGGGGCAATGAGCAGTTCTTC
size: NA
J: TRBJ2-1
D: TRBD1
V: TRBV7-6

CDR3: CATRETGDTGELFF
DNA: TGTGCCACCAGAGAGACAGGGGACACCGGGGAGCTGTTTTTT
size: NA
J: TRBJ2-2
D: TRBD1
V: TRBV24-1

CDR3: CASQGTGVDKNIQYF
DNA: TGTGCCAGCCAGGGGACAGGGGTGGACAAAAACATTCAGTACTTC
size: NA
J: TRBJ2-4
D: TRBD1
V: TRBV6-5

CDR3: CSVVPTMGQGEGTNYGYTF
DNA: TGCAGCGTTGTACCGACTATGGGACAGGGGGAAGGTACTAACTATGGCTACACCTTC
size: NA
J: TRBJ1-2
D: TRBD1
V: TRBV29-1

CDR3: CASSTGTLNEQYF
DNA: TGCGCCAGCAGCACCGGGACACTAAACGAGCAGTACTTC
size: NA
J: TRBJ2-7
D: NA
V: TRBV5-1

CDR3: CASSRGQVLNYNSPLHF
DNA: TGTGCCAGCAGCAGGGGGCAGGTGTTGAACTATAATTCACCCCTCCACTTT
size: NA
J: TRBJ1-6
D: TRBD1
V: TRBV5-6

CDR3: CANLHTGEAFF
DNA: TGTGCCAACCTCCACACAGGGGAAGCTTTCTTT
size: once
J: TRBJ1-1
D: NA
V: TRBV9

CDR3: CASAPRENYGYTF
DNA: TGTGCCAGCGCCCCCAGGGAAAACTATGGCTACACCTTC
size: once
J: TRBJ1-2
D: NA
V: TRBV28

CDR3: CASSPSRNEQFF
DNA: TGTGCCAGCAGCCCCTCTCGCAATGAGCAGTTCTTC
size: NA
J: TRBJ2-1
D: NA
V: TRBV7-2

CDR3: CASREQGAVGAFF
DNA: TGTGCCAGTAGAGAACAGGGGGCAGTCGGAGCTTTCTTT
size: NA
J: TRBJ1-1
D: TRBD1
V: TRBV19

CDR3: CASSLQEGEKLFF
DNA: TGTGCCAGCAGCCTCCAGGAAGGAGAAAAACTGTTTTTT
size: once
J: TRBJ1-4
D: NA
V: TRBV7-3

CDR3: CASSQRTGESPLHF
DNA: TGTGCCAGCAGCCAACGGACAGGGGAATCACCCCTCCACTTT
size: few
J: TRBJ1-6
D: TRBD1
V: TRBV3-1/TRBV3-2

CDR3: CATSRDVQDSQGYTF
DNA: TGTGCCACCAGCAGAGATGTGCAGGACTCACAAGGCTACACCTTC
size: NA
J: TRBJ1-2
D: NA
V: TRBV15